This T cell receptor (beta chain) was identified in a study of blood T cell repertoires in COVID-19. This CDR3 spans 16 amino acids. Trimming removed 11 bases from V and 10 bases from J; junction bases left unmatched: 18. CDR1 is MDHEN, CDR2 SYDVKM, per germline. This table comes from immunoSEQ multiplex PCR, and its TCRdb copy is limited to in-frame clones, with some not included. The sample lists over 100,000 clones; around 86% were seen once. This clonotype was sampled from a man older than 75 with acute or convalescent COVID-19. J is TRBJ1-6 and V is TRBV28, with 9 bases that match TRBD1. The sequenced sample consisted of peripheral blood. The CDR3, as DNA: TGTGCCTCGAGGCAGACAGGGGGTTTGGGGGGGTCACCCCTCCACTTT. It is translated as CASRQTGGLGGSPLHF.